The present T cell receptor beta chain was sequenced within a study of graft-versus-host responses after intestinal transplantation. A note on this clone: Its antigen remains unknown.

CDR1 and CDR2 from the germline V gene are LNHDA and SQIVND (reference sequence). The CDR3 spans 14 residues. The germline V and J ends were trimmed by 5 bases and 0 bases, with 11 bases remaining between them. Profiling relied on immunoSEQ multiplex PCR, and the TCRdb table lists in-frame clones only, not all of them. The sample carries approximately 120,000 clones, over 85% recorded once. The chain links TRBV19 to TRBJ2-7; D remains ambiguous. Material: unstimulated CD4+ T cells sorted from spleen or lymph node cells, obtained before intestinal transplant. The sequence was collected from a human donor who received an intestinal transplant. CDR3 in amino acids: CASSPESFSYEQYF. The CDR3 DNA follows: TGTGCCAGTAGTCCAGAATCTTTCTCCTACGAGCAGTACTTC.